A selection of T cell receptor beta chains follows, all from one sample in a study of CD8+ T cells in alopecia areata. Assay used: immunoSEQ multiplex PCR; TCRdb lists only in-frame clones, some missing. The table lists some 95,000 clones, roughly 47% of them singletons. Sequenced: CD4+ T cells sorted from blood. These receptors all come from a human donor with alopecia areata. The CDR3 runs from the conserved cysteine through the conserved F or W. The D gene is left open where the match is weak. Clone size is stated in some rows and not others, as once, few, many or a class when expanded.

.	TRBD2	TRBV28	TRBJ2-7	CASRPGGGHEQYF	TGTGCCAGCAGGCCTGGGGGGGGTCACGAGCAGTACTTC
few	.	TRBV5-1	TRBJ1-5	CASRSGDSNQPQHF	TGCGCCAGCAGATCTGGGGATAGCAATCAGCCCCAGCATTTT
.	.	TRBV4-3	TRBJ2-5	CASSRAREETQYF	TGCGCCAGCAGCCGAGCCCGCGAAGAGACCCAGTACTTC
.	.	TRBV30	TRBJ2-7	CAWSPYGHTGSYEQYF	TGTGCCTGGAGTCCCTACGGGCATACAGGGTCCTACGAGCAGTACTTC
few	.	TRBV29-1	TRBJ2-1	CSADPSNEQFF	TGCAGCGCAGACCCCTCCAATGAGCAGTTCTTC
.	TRBD1	TRBV2	TRBJ2-3	CASRNGQGDTQYF	TGTGCCAGCAGGAATGGACAGGGTGATACGCAGTATTTT
.	.	TRBV7-2	TRBJ2-7	CASSTQRGHGYEQYF	TGTGCCAGCAGCACTCAAAGGGGACACGGCTACGAGCAGTACTTC
.	.	TRBV5-1	TRBJ2-2	CASSSEGDRTGELFF	TGCGCCAGCAGCTCCGAGGGGGATCGGACCGGGGAGCTGTTTTTT
.	.	TRBV28	TRBJ2-5	CATLRATARETQYF	TGTGCCACCCTGAGGGCCACAGCACGGGAGACCCAGTACTTC
once	TRBD2	TRBV7-2	TRBJ2-7	CASSPSGSPSYEQYF	TGTGCCAGCAGCCCTAGCGGGAGCCCCTCCTACGAGCAGTACTTC
.	TRBD2	TRBV5-1	TRBJ2-1	CASSLESRGSGYNEQFF	TGCGCCAGCAGCTTGGAGTCCCGCGGGAGTGGGTACAATGAGCAGTTCTTC
.	.	TRBV27	TRBJ1-6	CASSWRGGNSPLHF	TGTGCCAGCAGTTGGAGGGGAGGAAATTCACCCCTCCACTTT
few	.	TRBV6-6	TRBJ2-3	CASSYGGGVEDTQYF	TGTGCCAGCAGTTACGGAGGGGGCGTGGAAGATACGCAGTATTTT
medium-sized	.	TRBV6-6	TRBJ1-4	CASSAEEKLFF	TGTGCCAGCAGTGCTGAGGAAAAACTGTTTTTT
.	.	TRBV27	TRBJ1-6	CASSGNSPLHF	TGTGCCAGCAGCGGGAATTCACCCCTCCACTTT
once	.	TRBV30	TRBJ2-3	CAWLGVGTQYF	TGTGCCTGGCTAGGAGTCGGTACGCAGTATTTT
few	.	TRBV27	TRBJ2-1	CASSLSIRNEQFF	TGTGCCAGCAGTTTATCGATCAGGAATGAGCAGTTCTTC
.	.	TRBV29-1	TRBJ1-1	CSVVGQDIRRTEAFF	TGCAGCGTTGTTGGGCAGGATATCCGGAGGACTGAAGCTTTCTTT
few	TRBD2	TRBV5-4	TRBJ2-2	CASSLGLAGTTGELFF	TGTGCCAGCAGCTTGGGACTAGCGGGCACCACCGGGGAGCTGTTTTTT
.	.	TRBV30	TRBJ1-1	CAWSRRIRDTEAFF	TGTGCCTGGAGTCGAAGGATTAGGGACACTGAAGCTTTCTTT
.	.	TRBV29-1	TRBJ2-7	CSVFKGGSYEQYF	TGCAGCGTCTTCAAAGGTGGTTCCTACGAGCAGTACTTC
.	.	TRBV9	TRBJ2-7	CASSPQRTEGYEQYF	TGTGCCAGCAGCCCACAAAGGACGGAAGGCTACGAGCAGTACTTC
.	.	TRBV4-2	TRBJ2-7	CASSQDRGYEQYF	TGTGCCAGCAGCCAAGATAGGGGGTACGAGCAGTACTTC
.	.	TRBV30	TRBJ2-1	CAWMGGSGSNEQFF	TGTGCCTGGATGGGCGGGTCAGGGTCCAATGAGCAGTTCTTC
.	.	TRBV14	TRBJ1-1	CASSLGINTEAFF	TGTGCCAGCAGCCTCGGGATCAACACTGAAGCTTTCTTT
.	TRBD1	TRBV5-1	TRBJ2-3	CASSWGQPPGTDTQYF	TGCGCCAGCAGCTGGGGACAGCCACCGGGGACAGATACGCAGTATTTT
.	.	TRBV7-9	TRBJ2-7	CASSLERYEQYF	TGTGCCAGCAGCTTAGAACGTTACGAGCAGTACTTC
.	.	TRBV6-6	TRBJ2-1	CASSRTSANEQFF	TGTGCCAGCAGTCGGACTTCGGCGAATGAGCAGTTCTTC
once	TRBD2	TRBV29-1	TRBJ2-5	CSITSFGEGTQYF	TGCAGCATTACTAGCTTCGGGGAGGGAACCCAGTACTTC
once	.	TRBV29-1	TRBJ2-1	CSVAQGPYNEQFF	TGCAGCGTCGCCCAGGGCCCCTACAATGAGCAGTTCTTC
.	.	TRBV30	TRBJ1-5	CAWSVGQKQPQHF	TGTGCCTGGAGTGTAGGGCAGAAACAGCCCCAGCATTTT
.	.	TRBV19	TRBJ2-3	CASTPAATEGTDTQYF	TGTGCCAGTACCCCGGCGGCGACCGAGGGTACAGATACGCAGTATTTT
.	.	TRBV2	TRBJ1-1	CASSYDTEAFF	TGTGCCAGCAGTTACGACACTGAAGCTTTCTTT
.	.	TRBV29-1	TRBJ1-1	CSALRNTEAFF	TGCAGCGCTCTCCGGAACACTGAAGCTTTCTTT
.	TRBD1	TRBV30	TRBJ2-7	CAWSAGGGYEQYF	TGTGCCTGGAGTGCAGGGGGCGGCTACGAGCAGTACTTC
few	.	TRBV29-1	TRBJ2-5	CSARPGLQETQYF	TGCAGCGCAAGACCCGGACTACAAGAGACCCAGTACTTC
.	.	TRBV5-1	TRBJ1-6	CASRSVTADSPLHF	TGCGCCAGCAGATCGGTCACGGCGGATTCACCCCTCCACTTT
once	.	TRBV23-1	TRBJ2-2	CASSQQLGSNTGELFF	TGCGCCAGCAGTCAACAGTTGGGTTCGAACACCGGGGAGCTGTTTTTT
.	.	TRBV5-1	TRBJ1-1	CASSVPLGDTEAFF	TGCGCCAGCAGCGTCCCTCTGGGCGACACTGAAGCTTTCTTT
.	.	TRBV7-9	TRBJ1-6	CASSLDGTNSPLHF	TGTGCCAGCAGCTTAGATGGGACTAATTCACCCCTCCACTTT
.	TRBD1	TRBV29-1	TRBJ2-4	CSGGTGADIQYF	TGCAGCGGGGGGACAGGGGCCGACATTCAGTACTTC
few	.	TRBV29-1	TRBJ2-3	CSVDGDLSTDTQYF	TGCAGCGTTGATGGGGATTTGAGCACAGATACGCAGTATTTT
few	.	TRBV7-2	TRBJ2-4	CASTPPFAKNIQYF	TGTGCCAGCACCCCACCCTTTGCCAAAAACATTCAGTACTTC
.	.	TRBV29-1	TRBJ1-2	CSAVGRGYGYTF	TGCAGCGCCGTGGGTAGGGGATATGGCTACACCTTC
few	TRBD2	TRBV29-1	TRBJ2-2	CSVAFSGGNTGELFF	TGCAGCGTTGCTTTTAGCGGGGGGAACACCGGGGAGCTGTTTTTT
few	TRBD1	TRBV30	TRBJ1-5	CAWSPGQGWVQPQHF	TGTGCCTGGAGTCCCGGACAGGGCTGGGTCCAGCCCCAGCATTTT
.	.	TRBV29-1	TRBJ2-5	CSVDVLAETQYF	TGCAGCGTTGACGTACTAGCCGAGACCCAGTACTTC